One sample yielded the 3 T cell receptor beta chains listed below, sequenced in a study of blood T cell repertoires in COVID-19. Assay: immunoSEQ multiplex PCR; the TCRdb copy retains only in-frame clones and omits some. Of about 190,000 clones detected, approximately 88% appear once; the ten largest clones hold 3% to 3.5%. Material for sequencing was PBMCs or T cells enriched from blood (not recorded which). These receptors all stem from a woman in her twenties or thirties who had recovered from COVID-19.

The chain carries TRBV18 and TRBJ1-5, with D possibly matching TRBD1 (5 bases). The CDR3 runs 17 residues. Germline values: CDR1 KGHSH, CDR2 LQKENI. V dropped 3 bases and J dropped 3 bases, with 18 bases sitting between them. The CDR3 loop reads CASSPGRTGGVNQPQHF. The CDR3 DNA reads TGTGCCAGCTCACCCGGACGCACGGGGGGGGTCAATCAGCCCCAGCATTTT.

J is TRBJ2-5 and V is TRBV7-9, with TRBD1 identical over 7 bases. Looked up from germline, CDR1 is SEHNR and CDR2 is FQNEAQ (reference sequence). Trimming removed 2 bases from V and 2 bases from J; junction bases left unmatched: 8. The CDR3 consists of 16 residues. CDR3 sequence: CASSLRTGVLQETQYF. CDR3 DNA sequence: TGTGCCAGCAGCTTAAGGACAGGAGTTTTACAAGAGACCCAGTACTTC.

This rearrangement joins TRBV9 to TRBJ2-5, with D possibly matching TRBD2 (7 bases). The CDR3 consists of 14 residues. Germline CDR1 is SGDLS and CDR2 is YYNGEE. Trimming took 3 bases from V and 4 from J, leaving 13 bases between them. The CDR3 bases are TGTGCCAGCAGCGAGGGCGGGGGCACAGAGACCCAGTACTTC. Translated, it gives CASSEGGGTETQYF.